One and the same sample provided the 22 T cell receptor beta chains below, sequenced in a study of cytomegalovirus exposure and HLA in healthy donors (dated 2017 in TCRdb). Libraries were prepared through the immunoSEQ multiplex PCR assay. For the multiplex PCR, a mixture combining 60 forward primers for TCR Vbeta segments and 13 reverse primers for TCR Jbeta segments was used. This is the immuneACCESS table as TCRdb keeps it, with only in-frame sequences that have V and J called. A part of the clones is gone; compared with another copy, unresolved V genes explain less than half, and the rest is unexplained. The sample has some 98,000 clones on record, about 81% of them singletons. Of the sample, over 1.1% falls within the top ten clones. The sample was PBMCs. These receptors all come from a man aged 40-50 years in good health and CMV-seronegative.

The chain links TRBV6-4 to TRBJ2-1; D may be TRBD2 (6 bases). The V and J ends lost 3 bases and 6 bases respectively, with 6 bases between them. Germline CDR1 MRHNA, CDR2 SNTAGT. The CDR3 runs 12 residues. The CDR3 region is CASSEGGNEQFF. In DNA, the CDR3 is TGTGCCAGCAGTGAGGGGGGCAATGAGCAGTTCTTC.

The V gene is TRBV6-6, the J gene TRBJ1-3; TRBD1 might be the D (6 bases). Germline loops: CDR1 MNHNY, CDR2 SVGAGI (reference sequence). The CDR3 extends over 15 amino acids. The V end was cut by 2 bases, the J end by 3 bases, with 11 bases between. CDR3 sequence (DNA): TGTGCCAGCAGTTACACCCGGGACATTGGAAACACCATATATTTT. Protein sequence: CASSYTRDIGNTIYF.

The rearrangement uses TRBV5-6 and TRBJ2-1; 15 nucleotides match TRBD2. The CDR3 is 16 residues long. Germline CDR1 is SGHDT and CDR2 is YYEEEE. Losses at the gene ends were 5 bases for V and 7 bases for J; bases not matched to a gene: 7. The CDR3 DNA reads TGTGCCAGCAGTTTCGGACTAGCGGGGGGGCAGAATGAGCAGTTCTTC. It encodes CASSFGLAGGQNEQFF.

The V gene is TRBV7-9, the J gene TRBJ1-1; 8 nucleotides line up with TRBD1. CDR1 and CDR2 from the germline V gene are SEHNR and FQNEAQ (reference sequence). The V segment lost 5 bases and the J segment 3 bases; nucleotides outside the gene matches: 8. CDR3 length equals 15 residues. CDR3 sequence reads: CASSQRTGKDTEAFF. The CDR3 DNA reads as TGTGCCAGCAGCCAAAGGACAGGGAAGGACACTGAAGCTTTCTTT.

The V call is TRBV6-5, the J call TRBJ2-7, with TRBD1 identical over 7 bases. The CDR3 is 15 residues long. With 5 bases clipped from V and 4 bases from J, the junction kept 11 bases outside the gene matches. Germline V gives CDR1 MNHEY, CDR2 SVGAGI. CDR3 region: CASSTRQGMIYEQYF. CDR3 nucleotides: TGTGCCAGCAGTACCCGACAGGGAATGATATACGAGCAGTACTTC.

The chain combines TRBV2 with TRBJ2-1; 9 bases are a match to TRBD2. The length of the CDR3 is 16 residues. The V gene's germline CDR1 is SNHLY and CDR2 FYNNEI. J gave up 8 bases and V 7 bases, and 15 bases lay outside the gene matches. The CDR3 loop is CASTPNRGGGAHEQFF. In DNA form, the CDR3 reads TGTGCCAGCACCCCCAATCGGGGCGGGGGGGCCCATGAGCAGTTCTTC.

This chain connects TRBV5-6 to TRBJ1-6; TRBD1 agrees at 9 bases. The CDR3 is 13 amino acids. The junction had 4 bases not matched to a gene; V was cut back by 4 bases and J by 11 bases. Germline assignment: CDR1 SGHDT and CDR2 YYEEEE. In nucleotides, the CDR3 is TGTGCCAGCAGCCTGGGGACAGGGCCACCCCTCCACTTT. Translated: CASSLGTGPPLHF.

The rearrangement joins TRBV6-1 to TRBJ1-1, with D uncertain. CDR3 length: 14 amino acids. Germline V lookup: CDR1 MNHNS, CDR2 SASEGT. Trimming pared 4 bases from V and 2 bases from J, leaving 11 bases between. CDR3 sequence reads: CASSVSTGNTEAFF. The CDR3 coding sequence is TGTGCCAGCAGTGTCTCAACGGGTAACACTGAAGCTTTCTTT.

The CDR3 is CASSPRRDGNTIYF. CDR3 sequence (DNA): TGTGCCAGCTCACCACGCCGAGATGGAAACACCATATATTTT. The gene calls are TRBV18 and TRBJ1-3; D unclear. The V gene's germline CDR1 is KGHSH and CDR2 LQKENI. Trimming pared 1 base from V and 3 bases from J, leaving 7 bases between. The CDR3 loop spans 14 amino acids.

This chain links TRBV30 with TRBJ1-3, with D possibly TRBD1 on 6 matching bases. The germline CDR1 and CDR2 sequences are GTSNPN and SVGIG (reference sequence). This CDR3 comprises 16 residues. V was cut by 0 bases and J by 0 bases, with 12 bases left in between. The CDR3 here is CAWSVLRGSSGNTIYF. The CDR3, as DNA: TGTGCCTGGAGTGTACTTAGGGGGAGCTCTGGAAACACCATATATTTT.

This chain joins TRBV7-9 and TRBJ1-1; no definite D call. V was trimmed by 0 bases and J by 4 bases, leaving 6 bases between them. From germline, CDR1 is SEHNR and CDR2 FQNEAQ (reference sequence). The CDR3 contains 13 residues. CDR3 sequence (DNA): TGTGCCAGCAGCTTAGCGCCGGGCACTGAAGCTTTCTTT. It encodes CASSLAPGTEAFF.

This sequence joins TRBV5-1 and TRBJ2-5; 8 bases line up with TRBD1. The ends lost 3 bases at V and 4 bases at J; junction bases unmatched: 11. This CDR3 region has 16 residues. Germline CDR1 reads SGHRS; CDR2 reads YFSETQ. The CDR3 reads CASSSRTGSSVETQYF. CDR3 coding DNA: TGCGCCAGCAGCTCCCGGACAGGGTCATCGGTAGAGACCCAGTACTTC.

This chain uses TRBV6-5 with TRBJ2-5, with TRBD2 as a possible D gene (6 bases). CDR1 and CDR2 from the germline V gene are MNHEY and SVGAGI. The CDR3 consists of 15 residues. Trimming stripped 6 bases from V and 5 bases from J, with 19 bases between. CDR3 sequence reads: CASSPGITSGETQYF. The CDR3 bases are TGTGCCAGCAGCCCCGGGATCACCAGCGGGGAGACCCAGTACTTC.

This clone was found once. This chain connects TRBV14 to TRBJ1-6; D remains ambiguous. Trimming pared 3 bases from V and 4 bases from J, leaving 4 bases between. Looked up from germline, CDR1 is SGHDN and CDR2 is FVKESK. The CDR3 extends over 13 amino acids. CDR3 sequence: CASSHRYNSPLHF. As DNA, the CDR3 is TGTGCCAGCAGCCACAGATATAATTCACCCCTCCACTTT.

V and J are TRBV5-5 and TRBJ1-6; D remains unclear. Between the trimmed V and J ends, which lost 0 bases and 0 bases, there was a span of 10 bases. Germline V gene sequence: CDR1 SGHKS, CDR2 YYEKEE (reference sequence). This CDR3 is built from 17 residues. CDR3 nucleotide sequence: TGTGCCAGCAGCTTGGCACAGACGAGCTCCTATAATTCACCCCTCCACTTT. As protein: CASSLAQTSSYNSPLHF.

The chain combines TRBV2 with TRBJ1-2; 12 bases fit TRBD1. The length of the CDR3 is 15 residues. J was trimmed by 4 bases and V by 6 bases; bases with no gene match: 6. Germline V gene data show CDR1 as SNHLY and CDR2 as FYNNEI. CDR3 amino acids: CASSRDRGRGYGYTF. CDR3 coding DNA: TGTGCCAGCAGCAGGGACAGGGGGCGCGGCTATGGCTACACCTTC.

This chain joins TRBV10-3 and TRBJ2-1, with 9 bases lining up with TRBD1. CDR3 length: 12 amino acids. Germline assignment: CDR1 ENHRY and CDR2 SYGVKD. V lost 8 bases, J lost 6 bases, and 2 bases stayed unmatched. This chain's CDR3 is CAIGTGSNEQFF. CDR3 DNA: TGTGCCATCGGGACAGGGTCCAATGAGCAGTTCTTC.

The chain couples TRBV2 to TRBJ2-2; D not certain. This CDR3 region has 12 residues. Germline CDR1 is SNHLY and CDR2 is FYNNEI. V lost 4 bases, J lost 3 bases, and 3 bases lay in between. This chain's CDR3 is CASSGDTGELFF. In DNA, the CDR3 is TGTGCCAGCAGTGGAGACACCGGGGAGCTGTTTTTT.

The gene calls are TRBV7-7 and TRBJ2-2; D might be TRBD2 (7 bases). V lost 5 bases and J 5 bases, leaving 18 bases between the germline ends. The CDR3 loop spans 16 amino acids. Germline CDR1 SSHAT, CDR2 FNYEAQ (reference sequence). CDR3 nucleotide sequence: TGTGCCAGCAGCCAAATCGGGGGGCTTGGGACCGGGGAGCTGTTTTTT. Protein: CASSQIGGLGTGELFF.

The rearrangement links TRBV10-3 to TRBJ2-7; 12 bases align to TRBD2. Unmatched junction bases numbered 6, after V lost 2 bases and J lost 1 base. The CDR3 length is 17 residues. CDR1 is ENHRY, CDR2 SYGVKD, per germline. CDR3 sequence (DNA): TGTGCCATCAGTGAGATACGACTAGCGGGGGAATCCTACGAGCAGTACTTC. Translating it yields CAISEIRLAGESYEQYF.

This clone appeared once. The chain is built from TRBV18 and TRBJ1-2, with D hard to call. V was shortened by 5 bases and J by 5 bases, with 9 bases between the two germline ends. Per the germline V gene, CDR1 is KGHSH and CDR2 is LQKENI. This CDR3 spans 12 amino acids. The CDR3 region has the DNA TGTGCCAGCTCATCAAGAGTTTATGGCTACACCTTC. Residues: CASSSRVYGYTF. The variable domain in full, with the rest retrieved from reference TRBV18 and TRBJ1-2, is NAGVMQNPRHLVRRRGQEARLRCSPMKGHSHVYWYRQLPEEGLKFMVYLQKENIIDESGMPKERFSAEFPKEGPSILRIQQVVRGDSAAYFCASSSRVYGYTFGSGTRLTVV.

The sample holds one count of this clone. The rearrangement joins TRBV27 to TRBJ1-1, with D unclear. CDR3 length: 14 residues. CDR1 MNHEY and CDR2 SMNVEV come from the germline V gene (reference sequence). V lost 6 bases and J lost 0, with 11 bases in between. CDR3 DNA: TGTGCCAGCAGCCCGTCTACGGTGAACACTGAAGCTTTCTTT. Protein: CASSPSTVNTEAFF.